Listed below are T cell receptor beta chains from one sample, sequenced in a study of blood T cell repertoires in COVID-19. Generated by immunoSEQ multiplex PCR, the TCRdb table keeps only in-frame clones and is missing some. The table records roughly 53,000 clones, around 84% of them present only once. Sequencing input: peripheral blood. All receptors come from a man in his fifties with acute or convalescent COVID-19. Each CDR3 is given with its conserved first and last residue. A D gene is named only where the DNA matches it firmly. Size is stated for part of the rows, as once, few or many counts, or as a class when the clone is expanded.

CASSPTRINTGELFF TGTGCCAGCAGCCCGACTCGTATAAACACCGGGGAGCTGTTTTTT . . TRBJ2-2 TRBV11-2
CASTREGGRAPLHF TGTGCCAGTACCAGGGAAGGGGGTCGAGCACCCCTCCACTTT . . TRBJ1-6 TRBV19
CASSFQPGQGYTIYF TGTGCCAGCAGTTTTCAGCCGGGACAGGGATACACCATATATTTT once TRBD1 TRBJ1-3 TRBV6-5
CAWSLYTGGTEAFF TGTGCCTGGAGCCTATATACAGGGGGGACTGAAGCTTTCTTT . TRBD1 TRBJ1-1 TRBV30
CASSVDSNYGYTF TGTGCCAGCAGTGTGGACTCTAACTATGGCTACACCTTC . . TRBJ1-2 TRBV2
CASSLLQGSDGYTF TGTGCCAGCAGCTTGTTACAGGGGAGCGATGGCTACACCTTC . TRBD1 TRBJ1-2 TRBV5-4
CASSERGAGELFF TGCGCCAGCAGTGAGCGGGGAGCCGGGGAGCTGTTTTTT . . TRBJ2-2 TRBV10-1
CASSLSPREVETDTQYF TGTGCCAGCAGTTTATCCCCCCGGGAGGTCGAAACAGATACGCAGTATTTT . TRBD2 TRBJ2-3 TRBV27
CASSPRPGVTEAFF TGCGCCAGCAGCCCCCGACCGGGGGTCACTGAAGCTTTCTTT . . TRBJ1-1 TRBV5-1
CASSISGSGIPYEQYF TGTGCCAGTAGTATAAGCGGGAGCGGCATCCCCTACGAGCAGTACTTC . TRBD2 TRBJ2-7 TRBV19
CATSDFSGTEAFF TGTGCCACCAGTGATTTTTCGGGCACTGAAGCTTTCTTT . . TRBJ1-1 TRBV24-1
CASSSYDRSSGNTIYF TGTGCCAGCAGTTCCTACGACAGGAGCTCTGGAAACACCATATATTTT . . TRBJ1-3 TRBV27
CASSLGQGINEQYF TGTGCCAGCAGCTTGGGACAGGGGATCAACGAGCAGTACTTC . TRBD1 TRBJ2-7 TRBV7-3
CASGGLRALATNEKLFF TGTGCCAGCGGCGGACTTCGGGCCCTCGCAACTAATGAAAAACTGTTTTTT . . TRBJ1-4 TRBV27
CASSDDRGTEAFF TGTGCCAGCAGCGACGACAGGGGGACTGAAGCTTTCTTT . TRBD1 TRBJ1-1 TRBV13
CASADGQGAYEQYF TGTGCCAGCGCCGACGGACAGGGGGCCTACGAGCAGTACTTC . TRBD1 TRBJ2-7 TRBV10-3
CASSIRDREDTQYF TGTGCCAGCAGTATCCGGGACAGGGAAGATACGCAGTATTTT . TRBD1 TRBJ2-3 TRBV27
CASSLTGLAGGSYNEQFF TGCGCCAGCAGCTTGACGGGGTTAGCGGGAGGATCCTACAATGAGCAGTTCTTC . TRBD2 TRBJ2-1 TRBV5-1
CASSIYRNTGELFF TGTGCCAGTAGTATCTACAGAAACACCGGGGAGCTGTTTTTT . . TRBJ2-2 TRBV19
CASSQRRDYGYTF TGTGCCAGCAGCCAAAGGCGGGATTATGGCTACACCTTC once . TRBJ1-2 TRBV3-1/TRBV3-2
CASSPSPCPGIFSVQETQYF TGTGCCAGCAGCCCATCCCCATGTCCGGGAATTTTTAGCGTACAAGAGACCCAGTACTTC . . TRBJ2-5 TRBV7-3
CASSPPDSGYTF TGTGCCAGCAGCCCCCCCGATAGCGGCTACACCTTC . . TRBJ1-2 TRBV5-4
CASTPGGEGEYGYTF TGTGCCAGCACCCCGGGGGGAGAGGGGGAGTATGGCTACACCTTC . . TRBJ1-2 TRBV6-5
CASSSGLYGYTF TGTGCCAGCAGCTCGGGACTCTATGGCTACACCTTC . . TRBJ1-2 TRBV11-2
CASVLNPGLADTQYF TGTGCCAGCGTTCTCAACCCGGGACTCGCAGATACGCAGTATTTT . . TRBJ2-3 TRBV19
CASSSGTNLNYGYTF TGTGCCAGCAGTTCAGGAACGAACCTTAACTATGGCTACACCTTC . . TRBJ1-2 TRBV28
CATKDSSYEQYF TGTGCCACCAAGGACAGCTCCTACGAGCAGTACTTC . . TRBJ2-7 TRBV2
CASSFRGGFPNSYEQYF TGTGCCAGCAGTTTTCGCGGGGGATTCCCTAACTCCTACGAGCAGTACTTC . TRBD2 TRBJ2-7 TRBV27
CASSVLGVLAGGPDTQYF TGTGCCAGCAGCGTCCTTGGGGTCCTAGCGGGAGGGCCAGATACGCAGTATTTT . TRBD2 TRBJ2-3 TRBV9
CAISEISFGLMQETQYF TGTGCCATCAGTGAGATCTCCTTTGGACTGATGCAAGAGACCCAGTACTTC . . TRBJ2-5 TRBV10-3
CASSDGLWRTDTQYF TGTGCCAGCAGTGATGGTCTCTGGCGCACAGATACGCAGTATTTT . . TRBJ2-3 TRBV2
CASSQERTSGTDTQYF TGCGCCAGCAGCCAAGAAAGGACTAGCGGCACAGATACGCAGTATTTT . TRBD2 TRBJ2-3 TRBV4-1
CASSGGPTYEQYF TGTGCCAGCAGCGGGGGCCCTACCTACGAGCAGTACTTC . . TRBJ2-7 TRBV9
CASSSGARTGGNTIYF TGTGCCAGCAGTTCCGGCGCACGGACAGGAGGAAACACCATATATTTT . TRBD1 TRBJ1-3 TRBV28
CASSLGDREYNEQFF TGCGCCAGCAGCTTGGGGGACAGGGAATACAATGAGCAGTTCTTC . TRBD1 TRBJ2-1 TRBV5-1
CASSQDKEGHRAQYF TGTGCCAGCAGCCAAGATAAGGAGGGCCATAGGGCCCAGTACTTC . . TRBJ2-5 TRBV14
CASGDYQNTGELFF TGTGCCAGCGGCGACTATCAGAACACCGGGGAGCTGTTTTTT . . TRBJ2-2 TRBV27
CASSLSGGSHYGYTF TGTGCCAGCAGTTTATCCGGGGGAAGTCACTATGGCTACACCTTC . . TRBJ1-2 TRBV28
CASSASGGLQETQYF TGTGCCAGCAGCGCCAGCGGGGGGCTCCAAGAGACCCAGTACTTC . TRBD2 TRBJ2-5 TRBV7-3
CASSRGPSANYGYTF TGCGCCAGCAGCAGGGGGCCCTCCGCTAACTATGGCTACACCTTC . TRBD1 TRBJ1-2 TRBV5-1
CASSPGTTSTNTIYF TGTGCCAGCAGCCCCGGGACAACTTCTACAAACACCATATATTTT . . TRBJ1-3 TRBV7-9
CASTGGLAHEQYF TGTGCCAGCACTGGGGGACTAGCCCACGAGCAGTACTTC few TRBD2 TRBJ2-7 TRBV5-4
CASSPYHGTSSYNSPLHF TGTGCCAGCTCACCATACCACGGCACTAGCTCCTATAATTCACCCCTCCACTTT . . TRBJ1-6 TRBV18
CASSPPSKSSGNTIYF TGTGCCAGCTCACCACCGAGTAAGAGCTCTGGAAACACCATATATTTT . . TRBJ1-3 TRBV18
CASSLHRDNRNQPQHF TGTGCCAGCAGCCTGCATAGGGACAACCGCAATCAGCCCCAGCATTTT . . TRBJ1-5 TRBV7-8
CATSPGRETQYF TGTGCCACCAGCCCGGGAAGAGAGACCCAGTACTTC . . TRBJ2-5 TRBV15
CASSRQKDQPQHF TGTGCCAGTAGTAGACAAAAGGATCAGCCCCAGCATTTT . . TRBJ1-5 TRBV19
CATSPGHTYEQYF TGTGCCACCAGCCCGGGACATACCTACGAGCAGTACTTC . . TRBJ2-7 TRBV24-1
CASSLQSSGTEQFF TGTGCCAGCAGCTTACAGTCTAGCGGTACTGAGCAGTTCTTC . TRBD2 TRBJ2-1 TRBV11-3
CASILGPGTGGYEQYF TGTGCCAGCATCTTAGGCCCAGGGACAGGGGGCTACGAGCAGTACTTC . TRBD1 TRBJ2-7 TRBV5-5
CASSGTANTGELFF TGCGCCAGTTCCGGGACAGCGAACACCGGGGAGCTGTTTTTT . TRBD1 TRBJ2-2 TRBV5-1
CASSQGTGGNSPLHF TGTGCCAGCTCACAAGGGACAGGGGGTAATTCACCCCTCCACTTT . TRBD1 TRBJ1-6 TRBV18
CATSRDTGVGEQYF TGTGCCACCAGCAGAGATACAGGGGTGGGAGAGCAGTACTTC . TRBD1 TRBJ2-7 TRBV15
CASSIAGGSYNEQFF TGTGCCAGTAGTATAGCGGGAGGCTCCTACAATGAGCAGTTCTTC . TRBD2 TRBJ2-1 TRBV19
CASSYNRGQPQHF TGTGCCAGCAGTTACAACAGGGGTCAGCCCCAGCATTTT . TRBD1 TRBJ1-5 TRBV6-2/TRBV6-3
CASSLASYNEQFF TGTGCCAGCAGTCTAGCCTCCTACAATGAGCAGTTCTTC . . TRBJ2-1 TRBV28